Listed here are 19 T cell receptor beta chains from one sample, sequenced in a study of T-cell reconstitution after alpha-beta-depleted transplantation in children. Preparing the TCRbeta library involved the use of unique molecular identifiers. MiXCR was run by TCRdb on the PCR reads, yielding one entry per CDR3 protein. Found here are 780,000 or so distinct CDR3 sequences, 16% of them singletons; the top ten hold roughly 5%. The sequenced sample was PBMCs, mostly from graft donor cells, obtained 360 days after TCRalphabeta/CD19-depleted stem cell transplant. Receptors originate from a male patient under 18 who had a stem cell transplant for acute lymphoblastic leukemia, so the T cells may come from the graft donor.

This rearrangement joins TRBV5-1 to TRBJ2-7, with 9 positions matching TRBD2. V trimming: 5 bases; J trimming: 4 bases; junction bases outside the gene matches: 16. The length of the CDR3 is 17 residues. The germline gives CDR1 SGHRS, CDR2 YFSETQ. The CDR3 nucleotides read TGCGCCAGCAGTTCGAAAGCGGGAGGACCCCCCCCATACGAGCAGTACTTC. The encoded protein is CASSSKAGGPPPYEQYF.

The chain couples TRBV7-3 to TRBJ2-3, with no clear D. The germline gives CDR1 SGHTA, CDR2 FQGTGA. CDR3 size: 15 residues. V was clipped by 4 bases and J by 1 base, with 12 bases between them. The CDR3 DNA follows: TGTGCCAGCAGCTGGCGGTTCCTAGGCACAGATACGCAGTATTTT. Translating gives CASSWRFLGTDTQYF.

A note on this clonotype: One end of the junction does not line up with germline, which may come from a read error. CDR3 residues: CTSSLVVGAGGGGYEQFF. Here the CDR3 DNA reads TGTACCAGCAGTTTAGTCGTCGGGGCGGGAGGGGGAGGGTATGAGCAGTTCTTC. The chain has TRBV12-3 or TRBV12-4 and TRBJ2-1; 9 positions match TRBD2. This CDR3 has 18 amino acids.

A few counts support this clonotype. The chain uses TRBV10-1 and TRBJ2-2; D gene uncertain. Germline V gene lookup returns CDR1 WNHNN and CDR2 SYGVQD (reference sequence). There are 14 residues in the CDR3. The germline V and J ends were trimmed by 2 bases and 3 bases, with 7 bases remaining between them. For the CDR3, the DNA is TGCGCCAGCAGTGAGATGGGATACACCGGGGAGCTGTTTTTT. Its protein is CASSEMGYTGELFF.

V gene TRBV12-3 or TRBV12-4 combines with J gene TRBJ2-1; the match to TRBD1 covers 7 bases. There are 14 residues in the CDR3. The V gene end was trimmed by 3 bases and the J gene end by 5 bases; junction bases not matched to a gene: 4. CDR3 protein: CASSFDRDDNEQFF. The CDR3 bases are TGTGCCAGCAGTTTCGACAGGGATGACAATGAGCAGTTCTTC.

This clonotype has a handful of counts. As DNA, the CDR3 is TGTGCCAGCAGCTTGGTTCACGGTGGGGCCTACGAGCAGTACTTC. This sequence encodes CASSLVHGGAYEQYF. The rearrangement links TRBV5-6 to TRBJ2-7, with D uncertain. The V end lost 0 bases, the J end lost 2 bases, and 12 bases lay between the germline ends. The CDR3 is made up of 15 amino acids. In germline, CDR1 is SGHDT, CDR2 YYEEEE.

V gene TRBV9 combines with J gene TRBJ2-7; D might be TRBD1 or TRBD2, each matching 5 bases. The ends were cut back, 4 bases at V and 0 bases at J, with 17 bases in the middle. The CDR3 extends over 16 amino acids. Per germline, CDR1 SGDLS and CDR2 YYNGEE. CDR3 in amino acids: CASSTARDGPSYEQYF. The CDR3 DNA sequence: TGTGCCAGCAGCACCGCTCGGGACGGACCCTCCTACGAGCAGTACTTC.

This chain uses TRBV24-1 with TRBJ2-3; 8 nucleotides match TRBD2. V shed 5 bases, J shed 6 bases, and the junction held 6 bases outside the gene matches. CDR3 length: 14 amino acids. CDR1 and CDR2 from the germline V gene are KGHDR and SFDVKD. The CDR3 region is CATSGASGSDTQYF. In DNA, the CDR3 is TGTGCCACCAGTGGGGCCAGCGGGAGTGATACGCAGTATTTT.

There are a few counts of this clonotype. This chain uses TRBV12-3 or TRBV12-4 with TRBJ2-5; D may be TRBD1 or TRBD2 (6 bases each). V gave up 6 bases and J gave up 5 bases, with 19 bases separating them. The CDR3 extends over 15 amino acids. The CDR3 DNA is TGTGCCAGCAGGGCAACAGGGCCCCGGGAGGAGACCCAGTACTTC. As protein: CASRATGPREETQYF.

This clonotype was seen ten or more times. The chain combines TRBV2 with TRBJ2-3, with TRBD2 matching over 8 bases. The CDR3 is 16 amino acids. The trim removed 4 bases at V and 4 bases at J, leaving 10 bases unmatched. Germline loops: CDR1 SNHLY, CDR2 FYNNEI. CDR3 coding DNA: TGTGCCAGCAGTGTCTGGCGGGGGGACGCAGCAGATACGCAGTATTTT. Translating it yields CASSVWRGDAADTQYF.

This clonotype was seen only a few times. The chain is built from TRBV6-5 and TRBJ1-5; the D gene is possibly TRBD1 (6 bases). The CDR3 runs to 15 residues. V lost 0 bases and J lost 6, with 12 bases in between. Germline values: CDR1 MNHEY, CDR2 SVGAGI. In DNA, the CDR3 is TGTGCCAGCAGTTACTCGAGGATCAGGGGTCAGCCCCAGCATTTT. It yields the protein CASSYSRIRGQPQHF.

V usage is TRBV5-5 and J usage is TRBJ2-1, with 8 bases lining up with TRBD2. The CDR3 contains 17 residues. Trimming took 1 base from V and 0 from J; bases not matched to a gene: 6. The germline gives CDR1 SGHKS, CDR2 YYEKEE (reference sequence). The CDR3 DNA reads TGTGCCAGCAGCTTGTGGTCCGGGACTAGCTCCTACAATGAGCAGTTCTTC. Translating it yields CASSLWSGTSSYNEQFF.

V usage is TRBV20-1 and J usage is TRBJ1-2, with a tentative D call TRBD1 (5 bases). V was pared by 5 bases and J by 3 bases, with 16 bases between. CDR3 length: 14 amino acids. Germline CDR1 is DFQATT and CDR2 is SNEGSKA (reference sequence). The CDR3 sequence: CSAPREGDYYGYTF. The CDR3 DNA follows: TGCAGTGCTCCGAGAGAAGGGGATTACTATGGCTACACCTTC.

About this clonotype itself: An end of the junction does not agree with germline; a read error may underlie this. This chain uses TRBV5-1 with TRBJ1-1, with D possibly TRBD1 on 6 matching bases. The germline V gene encodes CDR1 SGHRS and CDR2 YFSETQ. CDR3 length: 13 residues. CDR3 nucleotides: TGCGCCAGCAGCTGGGACATGAACATTGAAGCTTTCTTT. Translated, it gives CASSWDMNIEAFF.

The gene calls are TRBV12-3 or TRBV12-4 and TRBJ2-1; TRBD1 is a possible D gene (6 bases). The J call may be in error: the DNA end matches TRBJ2-7 better. CDR3 length: 15 residues. CDR3 sequence (DNA): TGTGCCACTCGGACCACAGGGTCGATCAACAATGAGCAGTACTTC. Amino acid sequence: CATRTTGSINNEQYF.

The rearrangement joins TRBV13 to TRBJ2-5, with D possibly matching TRBD2 (6 bases). Germline lookup yields CDR1 PRHDT and CDR2 FYEKMQ (reference sequence). The germline V and J ends were trimmed by 3 bases and 5 bases, with 16 bases remaining between them. CDR3 size: 15 residues. The CDR3 loop is CASSFPLREVETQYF. CDR3 sequence (DNA): TGTGCCAGCAGCTTTCCCCTGAGGGAGGTGGAGACCCAGTACTTC. Looking up the rest from reference TRBV13 and TRBJ2-5 gives the full variable domain: AAGVIQSPRHLIKEKRETATLKCYPIPRHDTVYWYQQGPGQDPQFLISFYEKMQSDKGSIPDRFSAQQFSDYHSELNMSSLELGDSALYFCASSFPLREVETQYFGPGTRLLVL.

This clonotype occurred a few times. V gene TRBV5-1 combines with J gene TRBJ2-2; TRBD1 might be the D (6 bases). There are 14 residues in the CDR3. The germline gives CDR1 SGHRS, CDR2 YFSETQ. V gave up 4 bases and J gave up 7 bases, with 14 bases separating them. The CDR3 nucleotides read TGCGCCAGCAGCCCCGTTTCAGGGGTCGGGGAGCTGTTTTTT. Protein product: CASSPVSGVGELFF.

This clonotype was recorded a few times. The chain couples TRBV7-3 to TRBJ2-1; 8 bases fit TRBD2. V lost 5 bases, J lost 8 bases, and 8 bases stayed unmatched. From germline, CDR1 is SGHTA and CDR2 FQGTGA. This CDR3 spans 14 amino acids. The CDR3 nucleotides read TGTGCCAGCAGCAAGGGACTAGATAGCGATGAGCAGTTCTTC. Its protein product is CASSKGLDSDEQFF.

This clonotype was picked up a small number of times. This chain joins TRBV7-9 and TRBJ1-6, with unresolved D. The CDR3 contains 12 residues. Germline CDR1 and CDR2: SEHNR and FQNEAQ (reference sequence). The V and J ends lost 5 bases and 9 bases respectively, with 8 bases between them. The CDR3: CASSGQGSPLHF. DNA for the CDR3: TGTGCCAGCAGCGGCCAAGGTTCACCCCTCCACTTT.